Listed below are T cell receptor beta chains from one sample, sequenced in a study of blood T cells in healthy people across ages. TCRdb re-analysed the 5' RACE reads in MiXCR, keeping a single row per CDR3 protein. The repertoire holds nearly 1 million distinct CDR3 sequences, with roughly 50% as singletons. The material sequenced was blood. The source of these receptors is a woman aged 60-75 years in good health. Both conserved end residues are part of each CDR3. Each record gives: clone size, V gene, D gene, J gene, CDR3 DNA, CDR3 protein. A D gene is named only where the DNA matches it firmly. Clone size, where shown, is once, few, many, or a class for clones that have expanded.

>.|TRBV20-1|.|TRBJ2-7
TGCAGTGCCCCTAGACAGGTCCCAACCTACGAGCAGTACTTC
CSAPRQVPTYEQYF
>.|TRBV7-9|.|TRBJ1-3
TGTGCCAGCAGCTTAGGGACTGCCGGAAACACCATATATTTT
CASSLGTAGNTIYF
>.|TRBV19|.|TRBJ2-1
TGTGCCAGTAGTTCACGGTTTGATGAGCAGTTCTTC
CASSSRFDEQFF
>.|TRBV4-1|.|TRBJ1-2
TGCGCCAGCAGCCAAGTTTATATGGTTAACTATGGCTACACCTTC
CASSQVYMVNYGYTF
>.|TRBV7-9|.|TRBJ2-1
TGTGCCAGCAGCCCCTTGTTTGCGGGAACTCTAGGCGATGAGCAGTTCTTC
CASSPLFAGTLGDEQFF
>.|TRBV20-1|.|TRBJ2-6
TGCAGTGCTAGAGTTCACTCTGGGGCCAACGTCCTGACTTTC
CSARVHSGANVLTF
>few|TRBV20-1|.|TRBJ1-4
TGCAGTGCTAGGGGACGCGAAAAACTGTTTTTT
CSARGREKLFF
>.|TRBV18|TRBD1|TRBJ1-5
TGTGCCAGCTCAAGACAGGGGGACAATCAGCCCCAGCATTTT
CASSRQGDNQPQHF
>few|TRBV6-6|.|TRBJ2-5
TGTGCCAGCAGTGACGTGGGGTACCAAGAGACCCAGTACTTC
CASSDVGYQETQYF
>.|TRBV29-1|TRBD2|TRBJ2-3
TGCAGCGTCTTACATTACACTAGCGGGAGAACAGATACGCAGTATTTT
CSVLHYTSGRTDTQYF
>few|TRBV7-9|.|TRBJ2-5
TGTGCCAGCAGCCCTGAGCAAGAGACCCAGTACTTC
CASSPEQETQYF
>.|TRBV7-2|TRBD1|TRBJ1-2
TGTGCCAGCAGCTTAGCGGGGACAGCTGGACCTAACTATGGCTACACCTTC
CASSLAGTAGPNYGYTF
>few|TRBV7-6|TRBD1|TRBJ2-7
TGTGCCAGCAGCTTTTCCGGGACAGGGGTAAACGAGCAGTACTTC
CASSFSGTGVNEQYF
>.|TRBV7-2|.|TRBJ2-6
TGTGCCAGCAGCTTACCGAGGGTAGCTGGGGCCAACGTCCTGACTTTC
CASSLPRVAGANVLTF
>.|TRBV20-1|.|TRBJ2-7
TGCAGTGCTAGAGATCAGACCGGCGGCTACGAGCAGTACTTC
CSARDQTGGYEQYF
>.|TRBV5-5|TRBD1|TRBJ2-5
TGTGCCAGCAGCTTGAGGGGACAGCTGACGGAGACCCAGTACTTC
CASSLRGQLTETQYF
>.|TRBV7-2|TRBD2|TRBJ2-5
TGTGCCAGCAGCGACCTCGGACTAGCGGGAGTAGAGACCCAGTACTTC
CASSDLGLAGVETQYF
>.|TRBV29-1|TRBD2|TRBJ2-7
TGCAGCGTTGAGGGACTAGCGGGAACCGAGCCCTACGAGCAGTACTTC
CSVEGLAGTEPYEQYF
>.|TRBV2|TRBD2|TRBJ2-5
TGTGCCAGCACCTCCGGACTAGCGGGAGTCTCCCAAGAGACCCAGTACTTC
CASTSGLAGVSQETQYF
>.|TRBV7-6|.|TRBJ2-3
TGTGCCAGCAGCTTCAGGGTCATTACCTCGACAGATACGCAGTATTTT
CASSFRVITSTDTQYF
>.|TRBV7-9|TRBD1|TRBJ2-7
TGTGCCAGCAGCTTAGGGCCACAGGGGGCTTCCTACGAGCAGTACTTC
CASSLGPQGASYEQYF
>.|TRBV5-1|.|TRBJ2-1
TGCGCCAGCAGCTCCGGGACCTATGAGCAGTTCTTC
CASSSGTYEQFF
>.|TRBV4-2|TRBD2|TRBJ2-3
TGTGCCAGCAGCCGATTGACCGGGACTAGCGGGAGTTCGACAGATACGCAGTATTTT
CASSRLTGTSGSSTDTQYF
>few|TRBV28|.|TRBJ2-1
TGTGCCAGCAGTTCCGGGCGCAATGAGCAGTTCTTC
CASSSGRNEQFF
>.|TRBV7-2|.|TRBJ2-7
TGTACCAGCAGCGTGAGTCGGGAGTCTCTCGAGCAGTACTTC
CTSSVSRESLEQYF
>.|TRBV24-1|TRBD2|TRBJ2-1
TGTGCCACCAGTTCGCAGGGAGGGCGGTATGAGCAGTTCTTC
CATSSQGGRYEQFF
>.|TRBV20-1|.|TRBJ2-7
TGCAGTGCCGAATTAGGACCCGAGCAGTACTTC
CSAELGPEQYF
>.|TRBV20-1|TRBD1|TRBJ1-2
TGCAGTGCTAGAGATCCATGGACAGGCTATGGCTACACCTTC
CSARDPWTGYGYTF
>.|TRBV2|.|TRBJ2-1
TGTGCCAGCAGCGAGGGTCGGACGGTCATTGAGCAGTTCTTC
CASSEGRTVIEQFF
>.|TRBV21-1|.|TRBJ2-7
TGTGCCAGCAGCAAAGGTTGCAGAACCTACGAGCAGTACTTC
CASSKGCRTYEQYF
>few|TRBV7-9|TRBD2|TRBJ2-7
TGTGCCAGCAGCTTAGGGACTAGCGGAGTGCTCTCCTACGAGCAGTACTTC
CASSLGTSGVLSYEQYF
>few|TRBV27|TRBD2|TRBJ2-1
TGTGCCAGCAGCGTCGGGACTAGCGGGAACAATGAGCAGTTCTTC
CASSVGTSGNNEQFF
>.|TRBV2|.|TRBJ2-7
TGTGCCAGCATCCCTCAGGGTGGGAGCTACGAGCAGTACTTC
CASIPQGGSYEQYF
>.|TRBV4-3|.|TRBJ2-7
TGCGCCAGCAGCCAGGCTCGACTCAGGACCTACGAGCAGTACTTC
CASSQARLRTYEQYF
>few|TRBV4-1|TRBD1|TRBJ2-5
TGCGCCAGCAGACCTAACAGGGGAGTGGGCGAGACCCAGTACTTC
CASRPNRGVGETQYF
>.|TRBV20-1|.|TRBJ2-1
TGCAGTGCCGGAGGCGAGAGCTCCTACAATGAGCAGTTCTTC
CSAGGESSYNEQFF
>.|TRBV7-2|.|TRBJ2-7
TGTGCCAGCAGCTTAACGGGGGACCTCATCAATGAGCAGTACTTC
CASSLTGDLINEQYF
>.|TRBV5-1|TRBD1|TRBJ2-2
TGCGCCAGCAGCTTGCGACACAGGGGGCCCGGGGACACCGGGGAGCTGTTTTTT
CASSLRHRGPGDTGELFF
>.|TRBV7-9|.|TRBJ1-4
TGTGCCAGCAGCGAAACGACAGACGTAAAACTGTTTTTT
CASSETTDVKLFF
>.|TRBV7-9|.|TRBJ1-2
TGTGCCAGCAGCTACGGGGTCAGTTCGGTATATGGCTACACCTTC
CASSYGVSSVYGYTF
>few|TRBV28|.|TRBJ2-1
TGTGCCAGCAGCCCCCTTCTGGTGAATGAGCAGTTCTTC
CASSPLLVNEQFF
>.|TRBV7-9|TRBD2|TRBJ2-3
TGTGCCAGCAGCTTCTTAGCGGGAAGGCCAGATACGCAGTATTTT
CASSFLAGRPDTQYF
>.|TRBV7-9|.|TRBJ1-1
TGTGCCAGCAGCCTGGTTATCGACACTGAAGCTTTCTTT
CASSLVIDTEAFF
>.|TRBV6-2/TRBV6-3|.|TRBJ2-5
TGTGCCAGCAGTTCCCCTCCGGAGGGTAAAGAGACCCAGTACTTC
CASSSPPEGKETQYF
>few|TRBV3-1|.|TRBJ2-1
TGTGCCAGCAGCCAAGATGGGACCATAACTGAGCAGTTCTTC
CASSQDGTITEQFF
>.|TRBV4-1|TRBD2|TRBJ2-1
TGCGCCAGCAGCCAAGATTCCCAAACTAGCGGGAGCTACAATGAGCAGTTCTTC
CASSQDSQTSGSYNEQFF
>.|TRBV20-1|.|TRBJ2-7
TGCAGTGCTAGCGGCGAGGGCCGATACGAGCAGTACTTC
CSASGEGRYEQYF
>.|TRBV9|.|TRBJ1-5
TGTGCCAGCAGCGTGGATGACAGAAATCAGCCCCAGCATTTT
CASSVDDRNQPQHF
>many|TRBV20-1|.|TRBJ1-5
TGCAGTGCTACTACCATCGATGGCAATCAGCCCCAGCATTTT
CSATTIDGNQPQHF
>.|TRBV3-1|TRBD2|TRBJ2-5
TGTGCCAGCAGCCGTAGCGGGGGAGAAGAGACCCAGTACTTC
CASSRSGGEETQYF
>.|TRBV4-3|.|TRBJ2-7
TGCGCCAGCAGCCAAGACTACGGCGGCCCCTCCTACGAGCAGTACTTC
CASSQDYGGPSYEQYF
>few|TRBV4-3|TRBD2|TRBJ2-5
TGCGCCAGCAGCCGAGGACTAGCGGGAGAATTTCAAGAGACCCAGTACTTC
CASSRGLAGEFQETQYF
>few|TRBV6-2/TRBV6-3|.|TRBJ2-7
TGTGCCAGCCGCGGAAGCGGAACCTACGAGCAGTACTTC
CASRGSGTYEQYF
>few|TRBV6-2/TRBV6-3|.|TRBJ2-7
TGTGCCAGCAAGGGCCTCGACCAAAGGGCTGGACCCTACGAGCAGTACTTC
CASKGLDQRAGPYEQYF
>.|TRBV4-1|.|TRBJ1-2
TGCGCCAGCAGCCAACGCGACCGGGGTTACCTCTATGGCTACACCTTC
CASSQRDRGYLYGYTF